The 27 T cell receptor beta chains in this list originate from one sample, sequenced in a study of graft-versus-host responses after intestinal transplantation. The protocol was immunoSEQ multiplex PCR, while the TCRdb copy is restricted to in-frame clones and leaves out a portion. The data hold fewer than 95,000 clones, with 90% to 95% observed a single time. These receptors lack a known antigen. Here the sequenced sample was unstimulated CD8+ T cells sorted from spleen or lymph node cells, taken before intestinal transplant. The origin of the receptors is a human donor who received an intestinal transplant.

The rearrangement joins TRBV13 to TRBJ1-5; D unclear. Germline assignment: CDR1 PRHDT and CDR2 FYEKMQ (reference sequence). CDR3 size: 17 residues. Trimming cost V 0 bases and J 4 bases, with 16 bases left between them. Written as DNA, the CDR3 is TGTGCCAGCAGCTTAGGATCCCCCCGTCCGGGGAATCAGCCCCAGCATTTT. Translated, it gives CASSLGSPRPGNQPQHF.

The V call is TRBV9, the J call TRBJ2-3, with unresolved D. This CDR3 contains 15 residues. Trimming cost V 0 bases and J 3 bases, with 11 bases left between them. The V gene's germline CDR1 is SGDLS and CDR2 YYNGEE. This CDR3 reads CASSVGGVETDTQYF. CDR3 sequence (DNA): TGTGCCAGCAGCGTAGGTGGAGTAGAGACAGATACGCAGTATTTT.

The chain combines TRBV10-3 with TRBJ2-4, with a weak D call TRBD1 (5 bases). V shed 3 bases and J shed 4 bases, with 7 bases lying between them. CDR1 and CDR2 from the germline V gene are ENHRY and SYGVKD. This CDR3 contains 13 residues. CDR3 sequence (DNA): TGTGCCATCAGTGATGCAGGGAAAAACATTCAGTACTTC. Translated: CAISDAGKNIQYF.

V and J are TRBV11-3 and TRBJ2-7, with D unresolved. CDR1 and CDR2 (germline): SGHNT, YENEEA. Trimming removed 1 base from V and 2 bases from J, with 9 bases in between. The CDR3 is 14 residues long. DNA for the CDR3: TGTGCCAGCAGCTTAGGTCGCGGTCCCTACGAGCAGTACTTC. Amino acids: CASSLGRGPYEQYF.

V gene TRBV7-9 combines with J gene TRBJ1-1, with 7 nucleotides matching TRBD1. Germline-derived CDR1 and CDR2 are SEHNR and FQNEAQ (reference sequence). The CDR3 sequence is 12 residues long. With 10 bases clipped from V and 2 bases from J, the junction kept 4 bases outside the gene matches. The CDR3 protein is CATRGGNTEAFF. CDR3 nucleotides: TGTGCCACCAGGGGGGGAAACACTGAAGCTTTCTTT.

The V call is TRBV7-9, the J call TRBJ2-3; 7 bases line up with TRBD1. The CDR3 has 11 residues. The germline gives CDR1 SEHNR, CDR2 FQNEAQ (reference sequence). After removal of 5 bases from V and 11 bases from J, the junction contained 4 bases not matched to a gene. Here the CDR3 reads CASSPGTVQYF. The DNA of the CDR3 is TGTGCCAGCAGCCCTGGGACAGTGCAGTATTTT.

The rearrangement joins TRBV7-9 to TRBJ2-5; D remains ambiguous. The CDR3 is made up of 16 amino acids. V was pared by 3 bases and J by 1 base, with 15 bases between. Looked up from germline, CDR1 is SEHNR and CDR2 is FQNEAQ (reference sequence). Written as DNA, the CDR3 is TGTGCCAGCAGCTTTATGGGTGGGCCTGCCCAAGAGACCCAGTACTTC. Protein product: CASSFMGGPAQETQYF. The variable domain in full, with the rest retrieved from reference TRBV7-9 and TRBJ2-5, is DTGVSQNPRHKITKRGQNVTFRCDPISEHNRLYWYRQTLGQGPEFLTYFQNEAQLEKSRLLSDRFSAERPKGSFSTLEIQRTEQGDSAMYLCASSFMGGPAQETQYFGPGTRLLVL.

Regarding this clone: No conserved phenylalanine or tryptophan ends this CDR3, so it is likely a read error. No DNA is shown, since the ends of the CDR3 on it are uncertain; the CDR3 is the one TCRdb lists. This rearrangement joins TRBV6-6 to TRBJ1-1; TRBD1 is the table's D call and was not checked against the DNA. The CDR3 length equals 8 residues, ends included. Germline CDR1 reads MNHNY; CDR2 reads SVGAGI (reference sequence). The CDR3 loop reads CASEMGQI.

The chain has TRBV9 and TRBJ2-7, with TRBD2 as a possible D gene (6 bases). V lost 0 bases and J lost 0, with 10 bases in between. This CDR3 spans 15 amino acids. In germline, CDR1 is SGDLS, CDR2 YYNGEE. The CDR3 region is CASSVAGGSSYEQYF. Here the CDR3 DNA reads TGTGCCAGCAGCGTAGCCGGGGGAAGCTCCTACGAGCAGTACTTC.

This chain links TRBV7-9 with TRBJ2-1, with D possibly being TRBD2 (6 bases). V lost 6 bases, J lost 2 bases, and 17 bases lay in between. The CDR3 is made up of 16 amino acids. CDR1 is SEHNR and CDR2 is FQNEAQ in the germline V gene (reference sequence). The CDR3 DNA reads as TGTGCCAGCAGAAACACGGGGGTTATTACCTACAATGAGCAGTTCTTC. This codes for CASRNTGVITYNEQFF.

Turning to this clone: One junction end disagrees with the germline gene, perhaps due to a read error. V usage is TRBV13 and J usage is TRBJ2-7; 7 bases align to TRBD1. This CDR3 comprises 12 residues. CDR1 and CDR2 (germline): PRHDT, FYEKMQ (reference sequence). The CDR3 loop is CASSLGTDEQYF. For the CDR3, the DNA is TGTGCCAGCAGCCTAGGGACAGATGAGCAGTACTTC.

J is TRBJ2-1 and V is TRBV6-1, with a tentative D call TRBD2 (5 bases). Between the trimmed V and J ends, which lost 0 bases and 6 bases, there was a span of 18 bases. The CDR3 runs 17 residues. Germline loops: CDR1 MNHNS, CDR2 SASEGT. The CDR3 here is CASSEARRPLASNEQFF. The CDR3 coding sequence is TGTGCCAGCAGTGAAGCCCGACGGCCCCTAGCAAGCAATGAGCAGTTCTTC.

This chain links TRBV29-1 with TRBJ2-3, with 8 bases that match TRBD2. CDR3 size: 14 residues. Germline CDR1 SQVTM, CDR2 ANQGSEA. V was clipped by 2 bases and J by 8 bases; unmatched bases: 9. The CDR3 here is CSVEIGSGIGTQYF. CDR3 bases: TGCAGCGTTGAAATTGGTAGCGGGATCGGTACGCAGTATTTT.

The chain links TRBV27 to TRBJ2-7; possible D gene TRBD2, 6 bases. V was clipped by 4 bases and J by 0 bases, with 10 bases between them. The germline V gene has CDR1 MNHEY and CDR2 SMNVEV (reference sequence). The CDR3 consists of 14 residues. In DNA, the CDR3 is TGTGCCAGCAGTTCGGGACTGAGCTCCTACGAGCAGTACTTC. Amino acid sequence: CASSSGLSSYEQYF.

The V call is TRBV5-1, the J call TRBJ2-7, with 12 bases that match TRBD2. The CDR3 length is 15 residues. Losses at the gene ends were 7 bases for V and 3 bases for J; bases not matched to a gene: 8. Germline-derived CDR1 and CDR2 are SGHRS and YFSETQ. The CDR3 sequence: CASCLTSGSVYEQYF. As DNA, the CDR3 is TGCGCCAGCTGCCTGACTAGCGGGAGCGTCTACGAGCAGTACTTC.

This clone was observed a handful of times. V is TRBV5-6 and J is TRBJ2-7, with 7 bases aligning to TRBD2. The ends lost 0 bases at V and 5 bases at J; junction bases unmatched: 8. Germline CDR1 reads SGHDT; CDR2 reads YYEEEE. This CDR3 region has 15 residues. Here the CDR3 reads CASSLAVEGGNEQYF. In nucleotides, the CDR3 is TGTGCCAGCAGCTTGGCCGTTGAGGGAGGGAACGAGCAGTACTTC.

This chain uses TRBV27 with TRBJ2-1; 8 bases align to TRBD2. This CDR3 contains 16 residues. The V segment lost 3 bases and the J segment 7 bases; nucleotides outside the gene matches: 11. Germline CDR1 is MNHEY and CDR2 is SMNVEV (reference sequence). The CDR3 sequence: CASSFFWASGSNEQFF. The CDR3 DNA sequence: TGTGCCAGCAGTTTCTTTTGGGCTAGCGGGTCAAATGAGCAGTTCTTC.

This rearrangement joins TRBV5-1 to TRBJ2-7, with TRBD2 matching 10 bases. With V trimmed by 3 bases and J by 6 bases, 9 bases remained unmatched. This CDR3 is built from 15 residues. Germline V gene sequence: CDR1 SGHRS, CDR2 YFSETQ. The CDR3 is CASSSLAGENGEQYF. CDR3 coding DNA: TGCGCCAGCAGCTCGCTAGCGGGAGAAAATGGCGAGCAGTACTTC.

This chain links TRBV15 with TRBJ1-5; 7 nucleotides agree with TRBD1. CDR1 and CDR2 from the germline V gene are LNHNV and YYDKDF (reference sequence). Losses at the gene ends were 5 bases for V and 4 bases for J; bases not matched to a gene: 8. The CDR3 covers 15 residues. In DNA form, the CDR3 reads TGTGCCACCAGCCCCCGACAGGGTCTAAATCAGCCCCAGCATTTT. Protein product: CATSPRQGLNQPQHF.

The chain joins TRBV5-6 to TRBJ2-7, with TRBD1 matching 7 bases. The CDR3 covers 15 residues. Trimming cost V 3 bases and J 2 bases; bases outside gene matches: 8. The germline V gene encodes CDR1 SGHDT and CDR2 YYEEEE. The DNA of the CDR3 is TGTGCCAGCAGCTATTACGGGACAGACCCCTACGAGCAGTACTTC. Protein product: CASSYYGTDPYEQYF. The variable domain in full, with the rest retrieved from reference TRBV5-6 and TRBJ2-7, is DAGVTQSPTHLIKTRGQQVTLRCSPKSGHDTVSWYQQALGQGPQFIFQYYEEEERQRGNFPDRFSGHQFPNYSSELNVNALLLGDSALYLCASSYYGTDPYEQYFGPGTRLTVT.

The chain combines TRBV7-2 with TRBJ2-7; D ambiguous. The CDR3 covers 14 residues. V shed 2 bases and J shed 0 bases, with 8 bases lying between them. Germline V lookup: CDR1 SGHTA, CDR2 FQGNSA. The CDR3: CASSLIRSSYEQYF. The CDR3 nucleotides read TGTGCCAGCAGCTTAATCCGTAGCTCCTACGAGCAGTACTTC.

The CDR3 DNA follows: TGTGCCAGCAGTACGGGTCACTATGGCTACACCTTC. Translated, it gives CASSTGHYGYTF. The chain has TRBV27 and TRBJ1-2; D unclear. The germline V gene has CDR1 MNHEY and CDR2 SMNVEV (reference sequence). Trimming took 5 bases from V and 3 from J, leaving 7 bases between them. The CDR3 extends over 12 amino acids.

The gene calls are TRBV30 and TRBJ2-7; D perhaps matches TRBD2 (6 bases). Germline CDR1 is GTSNPN and CDR2 is SVGIG (reference sequence). The CDR3 has 14 amino acids. Trimming stripped 4 bases from V and 1 base from J, with 14 bases between. For the CDR3, the DNA is TGTGCCTGGAATTCGGCAGGGAGGTCCTACGAGCAGTACTTC. Translation gives CAWNSAGRSYEQYF.

The chain employs TRBV7-9 and TRBJ1-2; D gene ambiguous. Trimming shortened V by 5 bases and J by 7 bases, and 20 bases separated the two germline ends. CDR1 is SEHNR, CDR2 FQNEAQ, per germline (reference sequence). The CDR3 sequence is 15 residues long. The CDR3 here is CASSLSLSGVGGYTF. CDR3 bases: TGTGCCAGCAGCCTTAGTCTCTCCGGGGTGGGTGGCTACACCTTC. Looking up the rest from reference TRBV7-9 and TRBJ1-2 gives the full variable domain: DTGVSQNPRHKITKRGQNVTFRCDPISEHNRLYWYRQTLGQGPEFLTYFQNEAQLEKSRLLSDRFSAERPKGSFSTLEIQRTEQGDSAMYLCASSLSLSGVGGYTFGSGTRLTVV.

V gene TRBV6-6 combines with J gene TRBJ2-1; D is perhaps TRBD2 (6 bases). Germline assignment: CDR1 MNHNY and CDR2 SVGAGI (reference sequence). There are 11 residues in the CDR3. V lost 10 bases and J lost 7, with 11 bases in between. CDR3 DNA sequence: TGTGCCACCAATCTAGCGAATGAGCAGTTCTTC. Protein sequence: CATNLANEQFF.

The chain carries TRBV11-2 and TRBJ2-7; no clear D. The CDR3 has 16 residues. CDR1 is SGHAT, CDR2 FQNNGV, per germline. Deletions cut 5 bases from V and 4 bases from J, with 21 bases between. The CDR3 coding sequence is TGTGCCAGCAGCCTGGGCCCCAAGACGGCATCGTACGAGCAGTACTTC. Its protein product is CASSLGPKTASYEQYF.

This clone was observed once. The chain employs TRBV28 and TRBJ2-1; D is uncertain. The CDR3 runs 14 residues. V lost 2 bases and J lost 0, with 5 bases in between. Per germline, CDR1 MDHEN and CDR2 SYDVKM. CDR3 sequence: CASSLASSYNEQFF. The CDR3, as DNA: TGTGCCAGCAGTTTAGCGAGCTCCTACAATGAGCAGTTCTTC.